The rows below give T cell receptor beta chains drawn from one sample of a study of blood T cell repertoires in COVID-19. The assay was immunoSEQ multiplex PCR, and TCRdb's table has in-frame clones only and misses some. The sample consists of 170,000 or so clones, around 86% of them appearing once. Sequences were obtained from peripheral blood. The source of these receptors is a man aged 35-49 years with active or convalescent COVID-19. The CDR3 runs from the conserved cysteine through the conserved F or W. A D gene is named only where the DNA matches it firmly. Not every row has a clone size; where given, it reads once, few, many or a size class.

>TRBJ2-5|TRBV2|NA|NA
CASRLEGPRQETQYF
TGTGCCAGCAGACTGGAGGGACCCCGTCAAGAGACCCAGTACTTC
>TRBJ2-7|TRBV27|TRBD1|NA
CASSPTGTVYEQYF
TGTGCCAGCAGTCCAACCGGGACAGTCTACGAGCAGTACTTC
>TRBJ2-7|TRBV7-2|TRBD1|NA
CASRGTGSFYEQYF
TGTGCCAGCAGGGGGACAGGGAGCTTCTACGAGCAGTACTTC
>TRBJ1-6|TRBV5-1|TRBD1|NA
CASSPRDRGSYNSPLHF
TGCGCCAGCAGCCCGAGGGACAGGGGCTCCTATAATTCACCCCTCCACTTT
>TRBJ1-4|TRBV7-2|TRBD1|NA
CASRHRGSNEKLFF
TGTGCCAGCAGACACAGGGGCTCCAATGAAAAACTGTTTTTT
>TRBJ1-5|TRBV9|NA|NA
CASSVTGSEGNQPQHF
TGTGCCAGCAGCGTAACAGGGTCTGAAGGCAATCAGCCCCAGCATTTT
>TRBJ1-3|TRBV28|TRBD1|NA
CASSSHRGPGSTIYF
TGTGCCAGCAGTTCCCACAGGGGGCCCGGAAGCACCATATATTTT
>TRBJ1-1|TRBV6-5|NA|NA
CASSFSGVIEAFF
TGTGCCAGCAGTTTTTCCGGGGTAATTGAAGCTTTCTTT
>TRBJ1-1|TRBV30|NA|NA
CAWNFQGLFPTEAFF
TGTGCCTGGAATTTCCAGGGGCTCTTTCCTACTGAAGCTTTCTTT
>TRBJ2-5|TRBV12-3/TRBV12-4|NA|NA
CASGRDFQETQYF
TGTGCCAGCGGTCGGGACTTCCAAGAGACCCAGTACTTC
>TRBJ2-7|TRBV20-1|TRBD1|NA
CSAVRGNEQYF
TGCAGTGCGGTCAGGGGGAACGAGCAGTACTTC
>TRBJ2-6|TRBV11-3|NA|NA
CASTTRGPGANVLTF
TGTGCCAGCACCACAAGGGGTCCTGGGGCCAACGTCCTGACTTTC
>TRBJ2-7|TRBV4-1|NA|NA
CASSQDELWRDGSSYEQYF
TGCGCCAGCAGCCAAGATGAACTTTGGAGGGACGGCAGCTCCTACGAGCAGTACTTC
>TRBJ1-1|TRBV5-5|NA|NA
CASSWGVTEAFF
TGTGCCAGCAGCTGGGGGGTTACTGAAGCTTTCTTT
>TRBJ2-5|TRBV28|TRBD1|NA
CASSTRTGQETQYF
TGTGCCAGCAGTACTAGGACAGGGCAAGAGACCCAGTACTTC
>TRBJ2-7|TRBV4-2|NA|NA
CASSQDRNGHSPYEQYF
TGTGCCAGCAGCCAAGATCGAAATGGACATTCCCCCTACGAGCAGTACTTC
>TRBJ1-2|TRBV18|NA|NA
CASSPSQEINGYTF
TGTGCCAGCTCACCGTCACAGGAGATCAATGGCTACACCTTC
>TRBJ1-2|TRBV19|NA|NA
CASGAGVILRGVLGYTF
TGTGCCAGTGGAGCAGGGGTGATCCTCCGGGGTGTGCTTGGCTACACCTTC
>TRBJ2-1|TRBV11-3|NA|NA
CASSPGSSLGEQFF
TGTGCCAGCAGCCCCGGGTCCTCCCTCGGGGAGCAGTTCTTC
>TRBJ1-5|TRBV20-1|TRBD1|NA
CSATDRGNQPQHF
TGCAGTGCTACTGACAGGGGCAATCAGCCCCAGCATTTT
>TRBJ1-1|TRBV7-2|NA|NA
CASSQNTEAFF
TGTGCCAGCAGCCAGAACACTGAAGCTTTCTTT
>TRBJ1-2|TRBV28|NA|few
CASSLGHRAFRYTF
TGTGCCAGCAGTTTGGGTCACAGGGCTTTTCGCTACACCTTC
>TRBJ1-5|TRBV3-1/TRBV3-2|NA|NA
CASSRALGDQPQHF
TGTGCCAGCAGCCGGGCCTTAGGGGATCAGCCCCAGCATTTT
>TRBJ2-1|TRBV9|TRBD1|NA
CASSVGLGTGAHNEQFF
TGTGCCAGCAGCGTAGGGTTGGGGACAGGGGCACACAATGAGCAGTTCTTC
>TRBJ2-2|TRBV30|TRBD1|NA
CAWHTGTGAGELFF
TGTGCCTGGCACACCGGGACAGGGGCCGGGGAGCTGTTTTTT
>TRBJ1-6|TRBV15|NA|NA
CATSMDVQGWSPLHF
TGTGCCACCAGCATGGATGTCCAGGGGTGGTCACCCCTCCACTTT
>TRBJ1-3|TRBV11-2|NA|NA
CATSTGPGNTIYF
TGTGCCACCTCGACAGGCCCTGGAAACACCATATATTTT
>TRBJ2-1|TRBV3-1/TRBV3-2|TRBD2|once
CASSPGASGTYNEQFF
TGTGCCAGCAGCCCAGGGGCTAGCGGGACCTACAATGAGCAGTTCTTC
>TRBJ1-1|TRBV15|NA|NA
CATSHRGGAEAFF
TGTGCCACCAGCCATCGCGGGGGCGCTGAAGCTTTCTTT
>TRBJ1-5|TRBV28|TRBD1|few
CASRPKTGGGVQPQHF
TGTGCCAGCAGACCTAAGACAGGGGGCGGGGTTCAGCCCCAGCATTTT
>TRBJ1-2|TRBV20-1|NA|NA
CSAKAGDGYTF
TGCAGTGCAAAGGCGGGAGATGGCTACACCTTC
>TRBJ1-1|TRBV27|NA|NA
CASSFLGEVMNTEAFF
TGTGCCAGCAGTTTCCTCGGGGAAGTAATGAACACTGAAGCTTTCTTT
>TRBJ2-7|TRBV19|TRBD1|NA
CASSISLGQGIYEQYF
TGTGCCAGTAGTATAAGTTTGGGACAGGGGATCTACGAGCAGTACTTC
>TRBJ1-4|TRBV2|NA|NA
CASSPDSLEEKLFF
TGTGCCAGCAGTCCCGACAGCCTAGAGGAAAAACTGTTTTTT
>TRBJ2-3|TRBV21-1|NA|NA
CASIQLLGKRGTDTQYF
TGTGCCAGCATCCAACTCCTCGGGAAACGGGGCACAGATACGCAGTATTTT